The 28 T cell receptor beta chains below were found in one sample sequenced in a study of blood T cell repertoires in COVID-19. Assay used: immunoSEQ multiplex PCR; TCRdb lists only in-frame clones, some missing. The sample yields hundreds of thousands of clones, 87% seen once. Sequencing was carried out using PBMCs or T cells enriched from blood (not recorded which). The receptors come from a middle-aged woman who had recovered from COVID-19.

The V gene is TRBV28, the J gene TRBJ1-1; D unresolved. V was clipped by 7 bases and J by 0 bases, with 12 bases between them. Germline loops: CDR1 MDHEN, CDR2 SYDVKM. CDR3 size: 14 residues. CDR3 coding DNA: TGTGCCAGCAAGATCGGCGGATTGAACACTGAAGCTTTCTTT. Amino acid sequence: CASKIGGLNTEAFF.

This chain uses TRBV6-5 with TRBJ2-3, with 7 bases matching TRBD1. Unmatched junction bases numbered 7, after V lost 7 bases and J lost 6 bases. Germline V gene lookup returns CDR1 MNHEY and CDR2 SVGAGI. The CDR3 has 13 amino acids. The CDR3 region is CASNRQGSDTQYF. DNA of the CDR3: TGTGCCAGCAACCGACAGGGATCGGATACGCAGTATTTT.

The rearrangement links TRBV5-1 to TRBJ1-2; D gene ambiguous. Germline lookup yields CDR1 SGHRS and CDR2 YFSETQ. CDR3 size: 14 residues. Trimming left V 4 bases short and J 6 bases short, with 16 bases between. This CDR3 is CASSKFGEVDGYTF. The CDR3 bases are TGCGCCAGCAGCAAATTCGGTGAAGTAGATGGCTACACCTTC.

The rearrangement links TRBV2 to TRBJ1-5; 10 bases are a match to TRBD1. J was trimmed by 2 bases and V by 8 bases; bases with no gene match: 3. This CDR3 has 14 residues. Per the germline V gene, CDR1 is SNHLY and CDR2 is FYNNEI. CDR3 in amino acids: CASGGQGGNQPQHF. The CDR3 DNA follows: TGTGCCAGCGGAGGACAGGGGGGCAATCAGCCCCAGCATTTT.

The J gene is TRBJ1-1, the V gene TRBV18; TRBD1 aligns across 7 bases. The CDR3 consists of 14 residues. V shed 2 bases, J shed 4 bases, and the junction held 4 bases outside the gene matches. Germline V CDR1 and CDR2: KGHSH, LQKENI. CDR3 coding DNA: TGTGCCAGCTCACCAACAGGGGAGACCACTGAAGCTTTCTTT. Amino acid sequence: CASSPTGETTEAFF.

This clone came up once. The J gene is TRBJ1-2, the V gene TRBV5-1; D not resolved. Germline loops: CDR1 SGHRS, CDR2 YFSETQ. The CDR3 covers 14 residues. Trimming removed 0 bases from V and 5 bases from J, with 11 bases in between. CDR3 amino acids: CASSLAAQIYGYTF. For the CDR3, the DNA is TGCGCCAGCAGCTTGGCGGCACAGATATATGGCTACACCTTC.

The CDR3: CATSSPVGSGYEQYF. In nucleotides, the CDR3 is TGTGCCACCAGCAGCCCCGTGGGTAGCGGCTACGAGCAGTACTTC. The V gene is TRBV15, the J gene TRBJ2-7, with D possibly matching TRBD2 (6 bases). This CDR3 is 15 amino acids long. V lost 3 bases, J lost 3 bases, and 15 bases lay in between. The germline V gene has CDR1 LNHNV and CDR2 YYDKDF (reference sequence).

The V call is TRBV7-2, the J call TRBJ1-5, with 9 bases aligning to TRBD1. The CDR3 loop spans 14 amino acids. V lost 1 base to trimming and J lost 11 bases; unmatched junction nucleotides: 6. The germline V gene has CDR1 SGHTA and CDR2 FQGNSA. The CDR3 bases are TGTGCCAGCAGCTTAGGGACAGGGGATAGGGCCCAGCATTTT. Residues: CASSLGTGDRAQHF. Variable domain in full (rest from reference TRBV7-2 and TRBJ1-5): GAGVSQSPSNKVTEKGKDVELRCDPISGHTALYWYRQSLGQGLEFLIYFQGNSAPDKSGLPSDRFSAERTGGSVSTLTIQRTQQEDSAVYLCASSLGTGDRAQHFGDGTRLSIL.

The V and J genes are TRBV6-5 and TRBJ1-5; 7 nucleotides agree with TRBD1. CDR1 is MNHEY and CDR2 is SVGAGI in the germline V gene. Trimming at V came to 5 bases and at J to 9 bases, leaving 10 bases not matched to a gene. The CDR3 runs to 14 residues. This CDR3 reads CASSTRQGNGPQHF. The CDR3 nucleotides read TGTGCCAGCAGTACCCGACAGGGTAACGGGCCCCAGCATTTT.

The J gene is TRBJ2-6, the V gene TRBV28; 9 nucleotides line up with TRBD1. Germline CDR1 is MDHEN and CDR2 is SYDVKM. The trim removed 6 bases at V and 9 bases at J, leaving 6 bases unmatched. There are 14 residues in the CDR3. CDR3 protein: CASRMTGGGNVLTF. In DNA form, the CDR3 reads TGTGCCAGCAGGATGACAGGGGGAGGCAACGTCCTGACTTTC.

J is TRBJ2-3 and V is TRBV29-1; D unresolved. The V end was cut by 3 bases, the J end by 2 bases, with 9 bases between. CDR1 SQVTM and CDR2 ANQGSEA come from the germline V gene. There are 13 residues in the CDR3. The CDR3 region is CSVEFQSTDTQYF. CDR3 bases: TGCAGCGTTGAGTTTCAGTCCACAGATACGCAGTATTTT.

This clone occurred once. The gene calls are TRBV27 and TRBJ2-6, with D unclear. The V end lost 3 bases, the J end lost 4 bases, and 7 bases lay between the germline ends. The CDR3 sequence is 14 residues long. Germline V gene sequence: CDR1 MNHEY, CDR2 SMNVEV (reference sequence). This chain's CDR3 is CASSFRVGANVLTF. The CDR3 bases are TGTGCCAGCAGTTTTCGGGTGGGGGCCAACGTCCTGACTTTC.

This clone was seen only a few times. The genes are TRBV27 and TRBJ1-3; 7 positions agree with TRBD1. Germline-derived CDR1 and CDR2 are MNHEY and SMNVEV (reference sequence). The CDR3 loop spans 14 amino acids. V lost 7 bases and J lost 7; bases outside the gene matches: 10. The CDR3 DNA sequence: TGTGCCAGCAAAGGGACAGCCCCGGGGAACACCATATATTTT. It specifies CASKGTAPGNTIYF.

The V gene is TRBV3-1 (or the pseudogene TRBV3-2), the J gene TRBJ1-1, with 7 bases aligning to TRBD1. J lost 0 bases, V lost 1 base, and 2 bases had no gene match. The CDR3 has 15 residues. Germline V gene data show CDR1 as LGHDT and CDR2 as YNNKEL (reference sequence). CDR3 coding DNA: TGTGCCAGCAGCCAAGGGACAGGTCTGAACACTGAAGCTTTCTTT. Translation gives CASSQGTGLNTEAFF.

The V and J genes are TRBV10-1 and TRBJ2-2, with 9 bases identical to TRBD1. With V trimmed by 5 bases and J by 5 bases, 3 bases remained unmatched. This CDR3 contains 14 residues. Per germline, CDR1 WNHNN and CDR2 SYGVQD (reference sequence). The CDR3 nucleotides are TGCGCCAGCAGTCGGACAGGGGAAACCGGGGAGCTGTTTTTT. This gives the protein CASSRTGETGELFF.

This chain joins TRBV2 and TRBJ1-4; D gene uncertain. Trimming left V 1 base short and J 3 bases short, with 9 bases between. Germline V gives CDR1 SNHLY, CDR2 FYNNEI. This CDR3 comprises 15 residues. This CDR3 is CASSEGGMANEKLFF. The CDR3 DNA sequence: TGTGCCAGCAGTGAAGGAGGGATGGCTAATGAAAAACTGTTTTTT.

The J gene is TRBJ2-4, the V gene TRBV3-1 (or the pseudogene TRBV3-2); 8 nucleotides align to TRBD2. The CDR3 has 20 amino acids. The trim removed 0 bases at V and 0 bases at J, leaving 13 bases unmatched. Germline CDR1 reads LGHDT; CDR2 reads YNNKEL (reference sequence). The CDR3 loop is CASSQDRWLAGILAKNIQYF. CDR3 coding DNA: TGTGCCAGCAGCCAAGATCGGTGGCTAGCGGGTATTCTAGCCAAAAACATTCAGTACTTC.

The chain has TRBV28 and TRBJ1-1, with TRBD1 as a possible D gene (6 bases). The germline V gene encodes CDR1 MDHEN and CDR2 SYDVKM. V was pared by 4 bases and J by 5 bases, with 14 bases between. This CDR3 has 14 residues. CDR3 loop: CASSSAGVGTEAFF. The CDR3 nucleotides read TGTGCCAGCAGTTCGGCAGGGGTTGGAACTGAAGCTTTCTTT.

The chain links TRBV15 to TRBJ1-1, with 10 bases aligning to TRBD1. The CDR3 loop spans 14 amino acids. CDR1 is LNHNV, CDR2 YYDKDF, per germline (reference sequence). With V trimmed by 1 base and J by 7 bases, 3 bases remained unmatched. The CDR3 region is CATSRVGTGVEAFF. The CDR3, as DNA: TGTGCCACCAGCAGAGTCGGGACAGGGGTTGAAGCTTTCTTT.

The genes are TRBV30 and TRBJ1-3, with D possibly TRBD1 on 5 matching bases. The CDR3 is made up of 14 amino acids. Trimming left V 0 bases short and J 9 bases short, with 15 bases between. Germline-derived CDR1 and CDR2 are GTSNPN and SVGIG (reference sequence). DNA of the CDR3: TGTGCCTGGAGTGTTAAGGGACTTCCCGGCACCATATATTTT. Translating gives CAWSVKGLPGTIYF.

The J gene is TRBJ2-1, the V gene TRBV28; TRBD2 matches 12 bases. Per the germline V gene, CDR1 is MDHEN and CDR2 is SYDVKM. This CDR3 spans 14 amino acids. J lost 7 bases, V lost 8 bases, and 6 bases had no gene match. CDR3 sequence (DNA): TGTGCCAGCGGGACTAGCGGGCTTTCAAATGAGCAGTTCTTC. It encodes CASGTSGLSNEQFF.

V usage is TRBV12-3 or TRBV12-4 and J usage is TRBJ1-3; D call uncertain. Between the trimmed V and J ends, which lost 6 bases and 8 bases, there was a span of 8 bases. The CDR3 is 11 residues long. CDR3 coding DNA: TGTGCCAGCAGCCCCGGGGACACCATATATTTT. Translated: CASSPGDTIYF.

The J gene is TRBJ1-5, the V gene TRBV6-1; D ambiguous. The germline V gene has CDR1 MNHNS and CDR2 SASEGT. The V gene lost 4 bases and the J gene lost 2 bases, with 15 bases spanning the gap. CDR3 size: 16 residues. CDR3 in amino acids: CASSVRHADRNQPQHF. The CDR3 DNA follows: TGTGCCAGCAGTGTTAGACACGCTGATCGCAATCAGCCCCAGCATTTT.

In this sample, this clone turned up once. The gene calls are TRBV6-2 or TRBV6-3 and TRBJ2-4, with D possibly matching TRBD1 (5 bases). The CDR3 sequence is 17 residues long. Germline CDR1 MNHEY, CDR2 SVGEGT. The V end lost 0 bases, the J end lost 2 bases, and 14 bases lay between the germline ends. The CDR3 sequence: CASSYSYQGLTKNIQYF. CDR3 sequence (DNA): TGTGCCAGCAGTTACTCGTATCAGGGTCTTACCAAAAACATTCAGTACTTC.

This clone has more than one count but fewer than ten. This chain joins TRBV30 and TRBJ1-5, with D unclear. The V end was cut by 0 bases, the J end by 7 bases, with 16 bases between. Per germline, CDR1 GTSNPN and CDR2 SVGIG (reference sequence). The CDR3 runs to 15 residues. CDR3 protein: CAWSVRAGSGQPQHF. CDR3 in DNA: TGTGCCTGGAGTGTAAGAGCGGGGAGCGGCCAGCCCCAGCATTTT.

This clone was picked up a small number of times. This chain connects TRBV5-4 to TRBJ2-5; 10 bases match TRBD1. Germline assignment: CDR1 SGHNT and CDR2 YYREEE (reference sequence). The CDR3 length is 16 residues. The V segment lost 0 bases and the J segment 4 bases; nucleotides outside the gene matches: 6. The CDR3 protein is CASSLGGDRGVETQYF. The CDR3, as DNA: TGTGCCAGCAGCTTGGGGGGGGACAGGGGTGTAGAGACCCAGTACTTC.

In DNA, the CDR3 is TGTGCCAGCAGTTCCCCTCCGGGACTAGCGGGAGCGTCGAGCTCCTACGAGCAGTACTTC. Translated, it gives CASSSPPGLAGASSSYEQYF. The V and J genes are TRBV6-2 or TRBV6-3 and TRBJ2-7; the match to TRBD2 covers 14 bases. CDR3 length: 20 amino acids. Germline loops: CDR1 MNHEY, CDR2 SVGEGT. The ends lost 4 bases at V and 0 bases at J; junction bases unmatched: 14.

This chain uses TRBV18 with TRBJ2-1; TRBD2 aligns across 12 bases. Germline CDR1 KGHSH, CDR2 LQKENI. This CDR3 has 15 amino acids. Germline trimming cut 5 bases from V and 7 bases from J; bases unmatched to any gene: 6. The DNA of the CDR3 is TGTGCCAGCTCAAACCTAGCGGGAGGGCCGAATGAGCAGTTCTTC. This encodes CASSNLAGGPNEQFF.